This paragraph covers one T cell receptor (beta chain) sequence. Its antigen is still unknown. Per-nucleotide qualities are absent, and no much larger clonotype sits a single base away. These data are taken from a study of cytomegalovirus exposure and HLA in healthy donors (dated by TCRdb to about 2017). Regarding the complete study: An earlier analysis of some 600 of the donors reported about 260 Gb of sequence data and around 120 million unique TCR beta sequences obtained from roughly 170 million T cells. An early release that covered approximately 600 HLA-typed donors contained about 300 gigabases of sequencing data and around 85 million unique TCR sequences. Among the 398 genotyped donors, under 90% belonged to the genetic ancestry cluster associated with self-reported Caucasian donors. The study aimed to test whether cataloging public T cell receptors could reveal signatures of past pathogen exposure. Using immunosequencing, the study profiled T cell repertoires from approximately 700 subjects and related those repertoires to cytomegalovirus serostatus. A separate validation cohort of about 110 different subjects was used in addition to the approximately 700-subject first cohort. High-throughput TCR immunosequencing, statistical association of individual TCRs with disease status, and machine learning were combined to predict cytomegalovirus infection status. A later analysis re-analyzed previously published TCR beta repertoires from roughly 600 donors and added high-resolution HLA genotyping to study TCR occurrence patterns. In the later analysis, no new phenotypic data were used to find candidate immune exposures; instead, reliance was placed on TCR beta sequences and their occurrence across donors. In an earlier analysis of 500 to 650 of the donors, high-throughput TCR beta sequencing was used to judge whether each TCR beta V gene segment behaved as functional or pseudogenic. Alongside the repertoire data, information on donor age, sex, ethnicity and CMV serostatus was compiled. A later genetic analysis took genome-wide SNP genotypes for about 55% of the 666 donors and used that subset as a discovery cohort. Every repertoire in the discovery cohort had been generated on one and the same sequencing platform. HLA typing covered class I and class II loci at four-digit resolution. Typing coverage differed by locus: A, B, C, DRB1 and DQB1 were typed in about 620-640 donors, DQA1 in 522, DPA1 in around 580, and DPB1 in about 450. Roughly 5 DR-DQ haplotypes were treated as single units for association and clustering because of strong linkage in the cohort. Across 300 to 500 genotyped donors of the cohort, an average of about 250,000 unique TCR beta nucleotide sequences per donor were sequenced, and roughly a sixth of those sequences were non-productive.

The cohort comprised several hundred healthy bone marrow donors. Cohort members were all nominally healthy when sampled, although unrecorded immune exposures were likely present. The donor was CMV seronegative and belonged to the group of more than 300 seronegative cohort members. A peripheral blood sample was collected from each donor, and TCR beta sequencing was performed on peripheral blood mononuclear cells. Genomic DNA was extracted from the blood cell samples with the Qiagen DNeasy Blood Extraction Kit. General study outcomes and caveats: A group of highly shared sequence variants was considered likely to be a technical artifact of the sequencing pipeline. Assigning TCR associations to individual alleles was difficult when HLA alleles, especially DR and DQ, strongly co-occurred. The classifier was reported to diagnose cytomegalovirus status with high specificity and sensitivity in both the original cohort and the validation cohort. Presence/absence analyses assumed roughly uniform sequencing depth across donors, an assumption that may not hold. In a later analysis, 15,000 to 20,000 TCR beta sequences were associated with specific HLA alleles at a false discovery rate of 0.05. According to a later analysis, parvovirus B19, influenza, CMV and Epstein-Barr virus appeared linked to several top co-occurrence clusters. V-gene and J-gene trimming of TCR beta chains was associated with a missense DCLRE1C variant in a later genetic analysis, and the association was replicated in an independent cohort. This cohort had only TCR beta chains sequenced, and the lack of alpha or paired-chain data limited which features could be detected. According to a later genetic analysis, donors in an Asian-associated ancestry cluster had fewer N-insertions in productive TCRs than the roughly 660-donor mean. In an earlier analysis of some 540 of the donors, most TCR beta V segments appeared in productive rearrangements about 90% or about 30% of the time, broadly matching IMGT annotations. In the study, about 150 TCR beta chains were listed as associated with cytomegalovirus. Correlated functional status among segregating V segments might reflect linkage disequilibrium, but an unknown experimental factor could not be ruled out. The authors suggested that the approach could potentially be extended to other disease states and immunological phenotypes. A later analysis found that most CMV-associated TCR beta chains appeared HLA-restricted, with HLA associations seemingly driven largely by CMV exposure. Because HLA typing was unavailable for some donors at each locus, only the typed subset was used in association tests. For the cohort, immune exposure information was limited to CMV serostatus. The 87-base-pair reads could not distinguish some IMGT-functional V segments, including TRBV6-2 and TRBV6-3, so those segments were excluded. Compared with equally common non-associated chains, HLA-associated TCR beta chains in a later analysis were more clonally expanded and had lower generation probabilities. A further reported finding was that TCR beta sequences accurately predicted the HLA-A and HLA-B alleles for most subjects in the first cohort. According to a later analysis, TCR association rates differed among HLA loci, with DRB1 alleles showing the most associated TCRs and HLA-C alleles showing the fewest. About 15 rarely observed V segments, including chromosome 9 orphons, were excluded from the earlier analysis of about 600 of the donors because counts were too low. Most TCR sequences were observed very rarely across donors, whereas some public TCRs were present in many individuals. A few of the identified cytomegalovirus-associated TCR beta chains were confirmed in vitro to be specific for cytomegalovirus antigens.

Libraries were constructed by the immunoSEQ multiplex PCR assay. For the multiplex PCR, a mixture combining 60 forward primers for TCR Vbeta segments and 13 reverse primers for TCR Jbeta segments was used. The CDR3 region of rearranged TCR beta genes was amplified from genomic DNA with a multiplex PCR assay. On the Illumina HiSeq System, the amplified TCR beta libraries were sequenced as 87-base-pair reads. Under the source paper's analysis protocol: A later analysis tallied 75 million to 85 million unique TCR beta chains across the 650 to 750 repertoires, and some 10 million of those chains were shared by two or more donors. Raw reads were error-corrected and collapsed into unique sequences by a nearest-neighbor algorithm in which closely related sequences were merged to remove PCR and sequencing errors. CDR3 sequences were aligned to IMGT reference sequences to assign V, D and J gene segments. For a sequence to be retained, a match of at least six nucleotides was required to both a V gene segment and a J gene segment. A rearrangement was called productive if the CDR3 had no stop codons and remained in frame with V and J, and every other rearrangement was called non-productive. Following IMGT convention, CDR3 was defined as the stretch from the second conserved V-encoded cysteine up to the conserved J-encoded phenylalanine. In an earlier analysis of just under 600 of the donors, sequences lacking an unambiguous match to a single V gene segment were excluded. In an earlier analysis of a few hundred of the donors, V segments were called functional above 56.7% productive rearrangements and were called segregating when the between-donor standard deviation exceeded 5%. A statistical classification framework was built for diagnosing cytomegalovirus status from the catalog of TCR beta chain sequences. In a later analysis, TCR nucleotide sequences were compared against IMGT/GENE-DB human TR gene sequences so that V and J genes could be assigned. A later analysis assigned CDR3 sequences and most-parsimonious VDJ recombination scenarios with the TCRdist pipeline. A later analysis defined each TCR beta chain by its CDR3 amino acid sequence plus V-gene family, and excluded reads lacking a unique V-gene family. In a later analysis, approximately 640 highly shared, low-generation-probability nucleotide sequences were removed to address suspected cross-contamination and a sequencing artifact. In a later analysis, a clonal expansion index was calculated for each public chain from normalized within-repertoire ranks of inferred template counts. Generation probabilities in a later analysis came from a VDJ recombination model fitted to out-of-frame rearrangements, and those results were checked against IGoR. Hypergeometric tests were used in a later analysis to score TCR-TCR, TCR-HLA and TCR-CMV co-occurrence, with a repertoire-size bias correction applied to the TCR pairs. A later analysis estimated false discovery rates by permuting HLA or CMV assignments 20 times. In a later analysis, co-occurring TCRs were grouped with DBSCAN, and TCRdist sequence similarity was added when clustering was performed within HLA-allele-positive subsets. Repertoires with fewer than 30,000 or more than 120,000 public chains were left out of co-occurrence clustering, as were four to six repertoires with anomalous nucleotide sharing. Held by TCRdb, this immuneACCESS table contains in-frame sequences only and omits some clones. Under half of the omission traces to an unresolved V gene where checked; the cause of the rest is unknown. V and J calls and clone size are given by that table; D and trimming were obtained from the DNA. The sample profile shows some 150,000 clones; 77% of them were found once. 1.3% to 1.5% of the sample comes from the top ten.

Trimming removed 6 bases from V and 4 bases from J; the gene matches leave 11 bases unexplained. The germline V gene (reference sequence) sets CDR1 to SEHNR and CDR2 to FQNEAQ. The CDR3, from cysteine to phenylalanine, totals 16 residues. The entry retains the CDR3 DNA only, 48 bases that are in frame from base 1. The sample taken for sequencing was PBMCs. The source is a middle-aged woman in good health and CMV-seronegative. Recombination connected TRBV7-9 to TRBJ2-3; 9 junctional bases match TRBD2. The bases are TGTGCCAGCAGTCCCGTAGGGACTAGCCAAGCAGATACGCAGTATTTT. This gives the protein CASSPVGTSQADTQYF.